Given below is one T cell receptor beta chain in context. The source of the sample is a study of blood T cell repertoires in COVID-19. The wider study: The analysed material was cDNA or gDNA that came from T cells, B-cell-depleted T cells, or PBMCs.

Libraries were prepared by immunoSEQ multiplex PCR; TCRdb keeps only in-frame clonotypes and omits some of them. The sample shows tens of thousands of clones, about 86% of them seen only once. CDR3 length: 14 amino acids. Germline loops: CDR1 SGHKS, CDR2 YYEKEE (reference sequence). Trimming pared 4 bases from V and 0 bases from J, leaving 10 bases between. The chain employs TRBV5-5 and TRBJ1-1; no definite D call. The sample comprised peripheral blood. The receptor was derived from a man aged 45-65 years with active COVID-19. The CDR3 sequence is CASSLGILNTEAFF. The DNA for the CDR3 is TGTGCCAGCAGCCTCGGTATATTGAACACTGAAGCTTTCTTT.